This record looks at one T cell receptor (beta chain) sequence and its context. Its cognate antigen has yet to be identified. No much larger clonotype is one base removed from it; base qualities were not supplied. The time point label, read with the paper, signifies: baseline before first vaccination. The vaccinee samples were drawn from two UK trials, COV001 and COV002, one of which was a single-blind randomized controlled phase 2/3 trial testing AZD1222 (ChAdOx1 nCoV-19) in healthy adults. Trial participant PBMC samples were collected at day 0 and day 28 after the second dose for TCRbeta chain sequencing. These data are taken from a study of T cell responses to AZD1222 COVID-19 vaccine listed by TCRdb under 2021. Broadly, across the study: Because spike-specific TCR depth and breadth did not differ between the two schedules, AZD1222 recipients who got a second dose at roughly 4 weeks were pooled with those who got a second dose at roughly 12 weeks. Enrollment into the trials was organized by age into subgroups of 18-55, 56-69 and 70-plus years, and those subgroups contained roughly 150, 30 and 60 TCR-sequenced participants, respectively. TCR sequencing was performed for 230 to 250 trial participants, of whom about 200 were given two doses of AZD1222 and approximately 25 were given two doses of MenACWY control vaccine. Findings and caveats that apply to the study as a whole: Epitopes outside the regions mutated in the B.1.351 and B.1.1.7 variants were reportedly recognized by nearly half of the unique spike-specific TCRs. Only five or six AZD1222 recipients were SARS-CoV-2 seropositive at baseline, limiting conclusions about previously exposed vaccinees. Participants were mostly white British and included more females than males, and it was suggested by the authors that clonal diversity may have been underestimated. A significant rise in spike-specific TCR breadth and depth was observed after two AZD1222 doses relative to day 0 and relative to MenACWY recipients. In the small 56-69-year group, the increase in depth fell short of significance, most likely because of low power. No day 14 peak-response samples were available, so repertoires were characterized only after the peak T cell response. The vaccine-associated CD4 TCRs covered the entire spike protein, and the dominant responses fell in regions 160-218 and 743-854.

The CDR3 regions of human TCRbeta chains were analyzed by immunosequencing. In the authors' own workflow: Repertoire TCRs were checked for matches against a reference library of SARS-CoV-2-specific TCRs that had been generated using the MIRA antigen-specificity platform. Breadth meant the fraction of unique TCRs that were SARS-CoV-2-associated, whereas depth meant the fraction of total T cells that were SARS-CoV-2-associated. Using the MIRA data, each spike-specific TCR was mapped to the spike region that the TCR reacts to and placed in a CD4 or CD8 class. Log10-transformed breadth and depth values were compared by one-way ANOVA with Sidak's multiple comparisons tests. TCRdb retrieved this table from immuneACCESS and kept in-frame rearrangements only. Not all clones are present; in checked studies, unresolved V genes account for under half, and no reason is known for the remainder. V, J and clone size reflect that table, while D and trimming were determined from the DNA. Present in this sample are fewer than 130,000 clones, 81% of which were seen just once. 3.5% to 5.5% of the sample is taken by the ten largest.

The germline V gene (reference sequence) yields MNHEY for CDR1 and SMNVEV for CDR2. CDR3 length: 13 amino acids, cysteine to phenylalanine. CDR3 DNA only is kept here, 39 bases in frame from base 1. At the junction V is shortened by 2 bases and J by 13 bases; bases outside the gene matches: 8. The chain couples TRBV27 to TRBJ2-1; the central 7 bases match TRBD2. The sequencing used peripheral blood, collected on day 0 of AZD1222 vaccination. The TCR originated in an adult in good health. The DNA sequence follows: TGTGCCAGCAGTTTAGAGGTAGAGCGGGACCAGTTCTTC. It is translated as CASSLEVERDQFF.